This T cell receptor (beta chain) was identified in a study of OX40 agonist ivuxolimab in advanced cancers. Study-level information: Across the patients, intravenous ivuxolimab was delivered every 2 weeks at 0.01 to 10 mg/kg.

Clones were read by immunoSEQ multiplex PCR, and TCRdb kept only the in-frame ones, dropping some. The table has about 96,000 clones, more than 80% seen once; the top ten hold around 5.8%. CDR1 MNHEY and CDR2 SVGAGI come from the germline V gene. The CDR3 totals 15 residues. V lost 10 bases and J lost 2; bases outside the gene matches: 12. Systemic immunosuppression or autoimmune disease history was grounds to exclude patients. The material was CD4+ or CD8+ T cells sorted from blood, obtained in a trial of the OX40 agonist ivuxolimab. This receptor was identified in an adult with an advanced solid tumor such as melanoma, head and neck, liver or kidney cancer. The chain recombines TRBV6-5 with TRBJ2-7; 9 bases align to TRBD1. The CDR3 reads CATGTGTGWTYEQYF. The CDR3 nucleotides are TGTGCCACCGGAACAGGGACAGGGTGGACCTACGAGCAGTACTTC.